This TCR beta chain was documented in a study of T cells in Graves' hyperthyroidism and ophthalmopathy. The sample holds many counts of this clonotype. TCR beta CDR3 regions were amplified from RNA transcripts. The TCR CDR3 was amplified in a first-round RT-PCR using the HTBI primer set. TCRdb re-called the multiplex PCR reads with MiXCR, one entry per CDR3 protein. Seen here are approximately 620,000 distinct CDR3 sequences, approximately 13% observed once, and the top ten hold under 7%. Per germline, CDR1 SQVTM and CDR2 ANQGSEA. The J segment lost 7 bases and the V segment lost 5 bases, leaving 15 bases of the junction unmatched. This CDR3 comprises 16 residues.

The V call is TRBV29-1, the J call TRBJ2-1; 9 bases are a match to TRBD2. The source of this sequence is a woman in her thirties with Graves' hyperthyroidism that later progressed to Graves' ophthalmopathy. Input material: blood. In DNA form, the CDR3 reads TGCAGCGTTAGAAATATAGCGGGAGAGGGAGGGAATGAGCAGTTCTTC. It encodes CSVRNIAGEGGNEQFF.